What follows are 21 T cell receptor beta chains derived from one specimen sequenced in a study of blood T cell repertoires in COVID-19. The data were produced by immunoSEQ multiplex PCR, yet TCRdb's version contains in-frame clones alone and is incomplete. The table lists fewer than 400,000 clones, over 80% of them singletons. Sequences were obtained from PBMCs or T cells enriched from blood (not recorded which). The receptor set was obtained from a man aged 25-45 years who had recovered from COVID-19.

The sample holds one count of this clone. CDR3 region: CASSYGDRENSPLHF. The CDR3 coding sequence is TGTGCCAGCAGTTACGGCGACAGGGAGAATTCACCCCTCCACTTT. The chain joins TRBV6-5 to TRBJ1-6, with 7 positions matching TRBD1. V lost 2 bases to trimming and J lost 7 bases; unmatched junction nucleotides: 5. Germline V lookup: CDR1 MNHEY, CDR2 SVGAGI. This CDR3 contains 15 residues.

This chain connects TRBV7-9 to TRBJ2-7; D may be TRBD1 (5 bases). The V gene's germline CDR1 is SEHNR and CDR2 FQNEAQ (reference sequence). Trimming removed 1 base at V and 5 bases at J, with 12 bases between. The length of the CDR3 is 14 residues. The CDR3 bases are TGTGCCAGCAGCTTAGGGGTAGGGGCCCACGAGCAGTACTTC. It codes for CASSLGVGAHEQYF.

This clone was observed at least ten times. The rearrangement joins TRBV20-1 to TRBJ1-2, with 9 positions matching TRBD1. CDR1 is DFQATT and CDR2 is SNEGSKA in the germline V gene (reference sequence). The V and J ends lost 6 bases and 5 bases, in that order; junction bases with no gene match: 10. This CDR3 comprises 14 residues. The CDR3 region is CSASGTGSRYGYTF. The CDR3 DNA sequence: TGCAGTGCCAGTGGGACAGGGTCGAGGTATGGCTACACCTTC.

This sequence joins TRBV6-5 and TRBJ2-1; 7 positions agree with TRBD1. CDR1 is MNHEY and CDR2 is SVGAGI in the germline V gene. The CDR3 is 14 residues long. The J segment lost 0 bases and the V segment lost 6 bases, leaving 2 bases of the junction unmatched. DNA of the CDR3: TGTGCCAGCAGCCGGGACAGCTCCTACAATGAGCAGTTCTTC. Translation gives CASSRDSSYNEQFF.

The chain recombines TRBV5-4 with TRBJ1-3; tentatively, D is TRBD1 (6 bases). The CDR3 length is 14 residues. Trimming removed 10 bases at V and 0 bases at J, with 14 bases between. The germline gives CDR1 SGHNT, CDR2 YYREEE (reference sequence). Written as DNA, the CDR3 is TGTGCCGGGGGGGCGGGGAACTCTGGAAACACCATATATTTT. Amino acid sequence: CAGGAGNSGNTIYF.

The chain carries TRBV9 and TRBJ2-3, with 11 bases aligning to TRBD2. V lost 6 bases, J lost 1 base, and 4 bases stayed unmatched. Per the germline V gene, CDR1 is SGDLS and CDR2 is YYNGEE. CDR3 length equals 15 residues. CDR3 residues: CASNGLAGGTDTQYF. Here the CDR3 DNA reads TGTGCCAGCAACGGACTAGCGGGCGGCACAGATACGCAGTATTTT.

The V gene is TRBV18, the J gene TRBJ1-1; 9 positions match TRBD1. The CDR3 length is 16 residues. The trim removed 2 bases at V and 5 bases at J, leaving 9 bases unmatched. Looked up from germline, CDR1 is KGHSH and CDR2 is LQKENI. In DNA form, the CDR3 reads TGTGCCAGCTCACCAATAAATGGACAGGGGAGAACTGAAGCTTTCTTT. Its protein product is CASSPINGQGRTEAFF.

This clone was counted only a few times. The rearrangement links TRBV6-1 to TRBJ2-2, with D possibly matching TRBD1 (5 bases). The CDR3 totals 14 residues. Per the germline V gene, CDR1 is MNHNS and CDR2 is SASEGT. The V and J ends lost 1 base and 8 bases respectively, with 11 bases between them. The CDR3 bases are TGTGCCAGCAGTGAAGGGCAGGGTTCGGGGGAGCTGTTTTTT. The encoded protein is CASSEGQGSGELFF.

Turning to this clone: Germline and junction disagree at one end, which may indicate a read error. This chain joins TRBV18 and TRBJ1-2; 10 positions agree with TRBD1. The CDR3 has 19 amino acids. The germline gives CDR1 KGHSH, CDR2 LQKENI. The CDR3 DNA reads TGTGCCAGTTCACCACAACATTTCGGGAGACAGGGGGCAAACTATGGCTACACCTTC. Translation: CASSPQHFGRQGANYGYTF.

The rearrangement joins TRBV5-6 to TRBJ2-5; D gene unclear. The ends were cut back, 4 bases at V and 5 bases at J, with 12 bases in the middle. The CDR3 contains 13 residues. Germline V gives CDR1 SGHDT, CDR2 YYEEEE. In DNA, the CDR3 is TGTGCCAGCAGCCTTGTTAACTGGGAGACCCAGTACTTC. It is translated as CASSLVNWETQYF.

The J gene is TRBJ2-2, the V gene TRBV19, with a tentative D call TRBD2 (7 bases). The ends were cut back, 6 bases at V and 0 bases at J, with 20 bases in the middle. The CDR3 contains 18 residues. Germline loops: CDR1 LNHDA, CDR2 SQIVND (reference sequence). CDR3 amino acids: CASSPRGLAAANTGELFF. In DNA, the CDR3 is TGTGCCAGTAGCCCCCGGGGGCTAGCGGCCGCGAACACCGGGGAGCTGTTTTTT.

The rearrangement links TRBV18 to TRBJ2-1, with 7 positions matching TRBD1. The V gene's germline CDR1 is KGHSH and CDR2 LQKENI. The CDR3 sequence is 14 residues long. The junction had 4 bases not matched to a gene; V was cut back by 0 bases and J by 8 bases. In DNA, the CDR3 is TGTGCCAGCTCACCACCCGACAGGGCCCATGAGCAGTTCTTC. Protein sequence: CASSPPDRAHEQFF.

This chain joins TRBV7-6 and TRBJ2-5; 8 nucleotides line up with TRBD2. The V segment lost 4 bases and the J segment 5 bases; nucleotides outside the gene matches: 12. Germline assignment: CDR1 SGHVS and CDR2 FNYEAQ. CDR3 length equals 16 residues. The CDR3 is CASSSILSGTRETQYF. CDR3 sequence (DNA): TGTGCCAGCAGCTCCATCCTCTCCGGGACTAGGGAGACCCAGTACTTC.

This chain joins TRBV5-4 and TRBJ1-2, with D possibly being TRBD1 (6 bases). Germline V gene sequence: CDR1 SGHNT, CDR2 YYREEE (reference sequence). The V end lost 1 base, the J end lost 2 bases, and 9 bases lay between the germline ends. This CDR3 spans 14 amino acids. CDR3 protein: CASSLSGENYGYTF. Written as DNA, the CDR3 is TGTGCCAGCAGCTTGTCAGGGGAGAACTATGGCTACACCTTC.

In this sample, this clone turned up once. The rearrangement joins TRBV28 to TRBJ2-1; 7 bases agree with TRBD2. V gave up 5 bases and J gave up 4 bases; unmatched junction bases: 8. CDR3 size: 15 residues. Germline values: CDR1 MDHEN, CDR2 SYDVKM. DNA for the CDR3: TGTGCCAGCAGTCGGGACTACGGGCCTTACAATGAGCAGTTCTTC. It encodes CASSRDYGPYNEQFF.

The chain couples TRBV3-1 (or the pseudogene TRBV3-2) to TRBJ2-6; the D is unclear. Trimming took off 3 bases at V and 0 bases at J, with 15 bases between the two ends. Germline lookup yields CDR1 LGHDT and CDR2 YNNKEL (reference sequence). The CDR3 length is 18 residues. The CDR3 region has the DNA TGTGCCAGCAGCCAGGGTACGGTAAGACTCTCTGGGGCCAACGTCCTGACTTTC. Translation gives CASSQGTVRLSGANVLTF.

This clone was counted only a few times. The chain carries TRBV27 and TRBJ1-6; D remains ambiguous. The CDR3 spans 15 residues. Germline V lookup: CDR1 MNHEY, CDR2 SMNVEV (reference sequence). Trimming took off 4 bases at V and 5 bases at J, with 12 bases between the two ends. Written as DNA, the CDR3 is TGTGCCAGCAGTTCCCGGGAGGGTAATAATTCACCCCTCCACTTT. This gives the protein CASSSREGNNSPLHF.

The genes are TRBV19 and TRBJ1-1; the D gene is possibly TRBD1 (6 bases). Germline CDR1 LNHDA, CDR2 SQIVND (reference sequence). V was pared by 3 bases and J by 0 bases, with 11 bases between. This CDR3 has 15 amino acids. The CDR3 loop is CASSIRAGVNTEAFF. The CDR3 bases are TGTGCCAGTAGTATTAGGGCAGGGGTGAACACTGAAGCTTTCTTT.

The chain couples TRBV10-3 to TRBJ1-4, with D perhaps TRBD1 (6 bases). Trimming removed 2 bases at V and 1 base at J, with 11 bases between. The CDR3 sequence is 16 residues long. Germline V gene lookup returns CDR1 ENHRY and CDR2 SYGVKD. The CDR3 DNA follows: TGTGCCATCAGTGAGACCCGGACAGAAACTAATGAAAAACTGTTTTTT. Its protein product is CAISETRTETNEKLFF.

The chain uses TRBV12-3 or TRBV12-4 and TRBJ1-2; D may be TRBD1 (5 bases). Between the trimmed V and J ends, which lost 7 bases and 4 bases, there was a span of 10 bases. The CDR3 consists of 12 residues. CDR3 nucleotide sequence: TGTGCCAGCACCAGGGAAGGCTATGGCTACACCTTC. Its protein product is CASTREGYGYTF.

The chain joins TRBV18 to TRBJ1-4, with D perhaps matching TRBD1 (5 bases). CDR1 is KGHSH and CDR2 is LQKENI in the germline V gene. V shed 11 bases and J shed 7 bases, with 14 bases lying between them. CDR3 length equals 12 residues. CDR3 bases: TGTGCCGGCGGGACGACGGGTGAAAAACTGTTTTTT. Protein sequence: CAGGTTGEKLFF.